This is a list of T cell receptor beta chains from one sample in a study of CD8+ T cells in alopecia areata. Libraries were prepared by immunoSEQ multiplex PCR; TCRdb keeps only in-frame clonotypes and omits some of them. Among 150,000 or so clones listed, roughly 65% were seen once. The specimen was CD4+ T cells sorted from blood, collected at week 4, from a patient treated with tofacitinib. The receptors originated from a human donor with alopecia areata. The CDR3 runs from the conserved cysteine through the conserved F or W. D genes are given only for firm matches. Size is stated for part of the rows, as once, few or many counts, or as a class when the clone is expanded.

v_call,j_call,clone_size,d_call,cdr3_nt,cdr3_aa
TRBV7-2,TRBJ2-6,-,-,TGTGCCAGCACTCCGGCCTCTGGGGCCAACGTCCTGACTTTC,CASTPASGANVLTF
TRBV4-1,TRBJ2-2,few,-,TGCGCCAGCAGCCAAGCGGCCCATCTGAACACCGGGGAGCTGTTTTTT,CASSQAAHLNTGELFF
TRBV7-2,TRBJ2-3,-,-,TGTGCCAGCAGCTTAGGGGGAGGGGGACGCCTAGGTGCTACGCAGTATTTT,CASSLGGGGRLGATQYF
TRBV9,TRBJ2-7,-,-,TGTGCCAGCAGCCCGGTTGGGGCAGCCTTGCCCTACGAGCAGTACTTC,CASSPVGAALPYEQYF
TRBV30,TRBJ2-5,-,-,TGTGCCTGGAGTGCGTTGCCCCAGACCCAGTACTTC,CAWSALPQTQYF
TRBV7-7,TRBJ2-5,-,-,TGTGCTAGCAGCTCCAGTCAAGAGACCCAGTACTTC,CASSSSQETQYF
TRBV6-5,TRBJ1-6,-,-,TGTGCCAGCAGTTACAATGGGAATTCACCCCTCCACTTT,CASSYNGNSPLHF
TRBV5-1,TRBJ2-2,-,-,TGCGCCAGCAGCTTGGGAGATCAGAACACCGGGGAGCTGTTTTTT,CASSLGDQNTGELFF
TRBV6-5,TRBJ2-7,few,TRBD1,TGTGCCAGCAGTCTCGGACAGGGAACCTACGAGCAGTACTTC,CASSLGQGTYEQYF
TRBV30,TRBJ1-1,-,-,TGTGCCTGGAGTACCAGCCTTAAGGGCACTGAAGCTTTCTTT,CAWSTSLKGTEAFF
TRBV27,TRBJ1-5,-,TRBD1,TGTGCCAGCAGGCCCACAGGGGCGAGTCAGCCCCAGCATTTT,CASRPTGASQPQHF
TRBV15,TRBJ1-2,-,-,TGTGCCACCAGCTTCGGGCGGGGGAGCTACTATGGCTACACCTTC,CATSFGRGSYYGYTF
TRBV7-7,TRBJ2-5,few,-,TGTGCTAGCAGCCCAGTTCGGGTGGGAGAGACCCAGTACTTC,CASSPVRVGETQYF
TRBV19,TRBJ2-5,-,-,TGTGCCAGTAGTATAGGAGGGAACCAAGAGACCCAGTACTTC,CASSIGGNQETQYF
TRBV4-1,TRBJ2-7,-,-,TGCGCCAGCAGCCAAGATAGGGCAGGGGAGATCTACGAGCAGTACTTC,CASSQDRAGEIYEQYF
TRBV1,TRBJ2-7,few,-,TGCACCAGCAGCCGTCCTCACTACGAGCAGTACTTC,CTSSRPHYEQYF
TRBV6-5,TRBJ2-7,-,-,TGTGCCAGCAGGGGCTCCTACGAGCAGTACTTC,CASRGSYEQYF
TRBV9,TRBJ2-3,-,-,TGTGCCAGCAGCCCGCGACTGGGCGGTAGCATTGATACGCAGTATTTT,CASSPRLGGSIDTQYF
TRBV7-7,TRBJ2-5,-,TRBD2,TGTGCTAGCAGCCAGGGACTAGCGGGGAGCGGACAAGAGACCCAGTACTTC,CASSQGLAGSGQETQYF
TRBV10-3,TRBJ2-5,-,-,TGTGCCATCAGTGAATCGGAGACCCAGTACTTC,CAISESETQYF
TRBV29-1,TRBJ2-6,-,-,TGCAGCGGGCGGGACTCTGGGGCCAACGTCCTGACTTTC,CSGRDSGANVLTF
TRBV10-3,TRBJ2-5,-,-,TGTGCCATCAGTGAATATGGGACGCCCAGAGAGACCCAGTACTTC,CAISEYGTPRETQYF